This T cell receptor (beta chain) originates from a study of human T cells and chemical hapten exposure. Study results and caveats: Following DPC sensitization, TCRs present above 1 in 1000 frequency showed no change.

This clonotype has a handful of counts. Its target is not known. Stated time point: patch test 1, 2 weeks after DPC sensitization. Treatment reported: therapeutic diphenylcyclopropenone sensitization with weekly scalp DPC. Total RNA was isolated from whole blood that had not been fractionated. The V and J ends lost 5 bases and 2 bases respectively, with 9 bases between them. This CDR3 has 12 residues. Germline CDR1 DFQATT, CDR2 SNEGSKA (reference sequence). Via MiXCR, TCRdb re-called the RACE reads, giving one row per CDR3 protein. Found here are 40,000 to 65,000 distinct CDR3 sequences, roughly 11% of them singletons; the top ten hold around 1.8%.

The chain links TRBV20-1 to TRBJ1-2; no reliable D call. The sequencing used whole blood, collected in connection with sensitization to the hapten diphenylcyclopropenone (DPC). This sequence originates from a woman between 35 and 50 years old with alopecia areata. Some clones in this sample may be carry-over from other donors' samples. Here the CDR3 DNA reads TGCAGTGCTCCGACGGGAAACTATGGCTACACCTTC. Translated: CSAPTGNYGYTF.